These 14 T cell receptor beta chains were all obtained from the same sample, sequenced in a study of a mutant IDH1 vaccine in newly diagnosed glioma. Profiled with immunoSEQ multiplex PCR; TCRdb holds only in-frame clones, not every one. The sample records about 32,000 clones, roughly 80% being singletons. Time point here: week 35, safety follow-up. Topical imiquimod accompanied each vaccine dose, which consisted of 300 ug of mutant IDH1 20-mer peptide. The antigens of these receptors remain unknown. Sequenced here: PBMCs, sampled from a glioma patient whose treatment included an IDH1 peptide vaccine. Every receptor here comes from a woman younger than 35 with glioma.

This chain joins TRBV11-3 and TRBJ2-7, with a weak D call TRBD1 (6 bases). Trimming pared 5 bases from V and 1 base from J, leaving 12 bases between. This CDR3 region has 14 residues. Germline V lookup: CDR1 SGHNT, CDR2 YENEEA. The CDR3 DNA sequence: TGTGCCAGCAGCAGGTCGACAGGATCCTACGAGCAGTACTTC. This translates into CASSRSTGSYEQYF.

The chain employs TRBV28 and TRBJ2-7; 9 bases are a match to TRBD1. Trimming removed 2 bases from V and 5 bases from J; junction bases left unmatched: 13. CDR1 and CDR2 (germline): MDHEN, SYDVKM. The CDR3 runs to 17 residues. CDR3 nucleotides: TGTGCCAGCAGTTTAGTTGGCGGACAGGGGACCTTTCACGAGCAGTACTTC. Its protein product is CASSLVGGQGTFHEQYF.

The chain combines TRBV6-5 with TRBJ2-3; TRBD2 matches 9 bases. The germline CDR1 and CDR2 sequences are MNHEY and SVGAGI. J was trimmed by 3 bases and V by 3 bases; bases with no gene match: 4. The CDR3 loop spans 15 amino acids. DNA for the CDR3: TGTGCCAGCAGTTATAGCGGGAGTGAGACAGATACGCAGTATTTT. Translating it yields CASSYSGSETDTQYF.

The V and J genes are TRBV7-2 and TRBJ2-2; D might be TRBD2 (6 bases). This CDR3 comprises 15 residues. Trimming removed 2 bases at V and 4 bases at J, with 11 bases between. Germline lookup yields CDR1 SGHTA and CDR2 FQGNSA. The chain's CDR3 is CASSLMRGTTGELFF. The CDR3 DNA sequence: TGTGCCAGCAGCTTAATGCGGGGCACCACCGGGGAGCTGTTTTTT.

The chain's CDR3 is CASSIWDTAKETQYF. The CDR3 DNA sequence: TGTGCCAGCAGCATATGGGACACGGCTAAAGAGACCCAGTACTTC. The chain combines TRBV7-2 with TRBJ2-5; TRBD1 might be the D (6 bases). V was cut by 5 bases and J by 3 bases, with 16 bases left in between. CDR1 SGHTA and CDR2 FQGNSA come from the germline V gene. This CDR3 comprises 15 residues.

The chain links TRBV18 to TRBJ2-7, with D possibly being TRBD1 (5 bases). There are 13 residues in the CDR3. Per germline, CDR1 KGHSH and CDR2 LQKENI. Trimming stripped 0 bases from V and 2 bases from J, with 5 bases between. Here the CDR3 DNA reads TGTGCCAGCTCACCACCAGGGGCCTACGAGCAGTACTTC. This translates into CASSPPGAYEQYF.

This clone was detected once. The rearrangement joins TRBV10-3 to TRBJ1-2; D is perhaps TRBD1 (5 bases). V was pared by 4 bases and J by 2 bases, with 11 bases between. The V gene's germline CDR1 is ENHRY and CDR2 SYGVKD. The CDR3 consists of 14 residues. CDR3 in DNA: TGTGCCATCAGTGTGGCCGACAGAAACTATGGCTACACCTTC. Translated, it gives CAISVADRNYGYTF.

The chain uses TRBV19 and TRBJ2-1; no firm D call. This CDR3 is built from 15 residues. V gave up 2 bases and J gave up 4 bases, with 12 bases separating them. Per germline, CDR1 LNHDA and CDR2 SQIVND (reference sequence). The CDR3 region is CASSILERRYNEQFF. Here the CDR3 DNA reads TGTGCCAGTAGTATACTAGAACGGCGGTACAATGAGCAGTTCTTC.

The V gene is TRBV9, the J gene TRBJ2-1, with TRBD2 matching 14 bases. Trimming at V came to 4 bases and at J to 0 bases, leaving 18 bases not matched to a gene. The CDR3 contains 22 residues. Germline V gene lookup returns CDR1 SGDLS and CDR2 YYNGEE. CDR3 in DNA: TGTGCCAGCAGCCCCATTGTCCCCGGGACTAGCGGGAGAAGGGGCTCCTACAATGAGCAGTTCTTC. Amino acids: CASSPIVPGTSGRRGSYNEQFF.

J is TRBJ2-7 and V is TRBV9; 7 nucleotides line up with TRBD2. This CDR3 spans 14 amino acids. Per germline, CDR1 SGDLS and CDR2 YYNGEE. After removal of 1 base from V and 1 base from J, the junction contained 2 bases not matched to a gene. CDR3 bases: TGTGCCAGCAGCGTAAGCGGGACGTCCTACGAGCAGTACTTC. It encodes CASSVSGTSYEQYF.

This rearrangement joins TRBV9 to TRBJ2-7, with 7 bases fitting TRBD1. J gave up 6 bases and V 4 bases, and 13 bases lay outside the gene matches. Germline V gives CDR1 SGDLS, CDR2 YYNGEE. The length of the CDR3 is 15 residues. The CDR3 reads CASSPRTGTGPEQYF. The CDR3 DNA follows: TGTGCCAGCAGCCCCCGGACAGGTACGGGTCCCGAGCAGTACTTC.

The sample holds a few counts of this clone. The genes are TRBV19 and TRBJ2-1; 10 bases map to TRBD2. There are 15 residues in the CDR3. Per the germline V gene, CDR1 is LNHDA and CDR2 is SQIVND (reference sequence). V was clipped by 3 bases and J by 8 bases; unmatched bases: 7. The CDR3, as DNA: TGTGCCAGTAGTATTACTAGCGGGAATTTCGATGAGCAGTTCTTC. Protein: CASSITSGNFDEQFF.

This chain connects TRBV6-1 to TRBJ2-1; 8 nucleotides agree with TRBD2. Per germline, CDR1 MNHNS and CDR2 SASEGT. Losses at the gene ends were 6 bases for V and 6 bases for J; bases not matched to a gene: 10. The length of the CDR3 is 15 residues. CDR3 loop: CASRESGGALNEQFF. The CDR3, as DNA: TGTGCCAGCAGGGAAAGCGGGGGAGCCCTCAATGAGCAGTTCTTC.

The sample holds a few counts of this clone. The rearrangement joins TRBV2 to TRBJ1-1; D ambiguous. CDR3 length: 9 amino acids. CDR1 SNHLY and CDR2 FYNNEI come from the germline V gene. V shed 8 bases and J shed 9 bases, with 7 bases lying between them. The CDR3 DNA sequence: TGTGCCAGCCATAGCAAAGCTTTCTTT. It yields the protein CASHSKAFF. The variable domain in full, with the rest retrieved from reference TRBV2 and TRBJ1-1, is EPEVTQTPSHQVTQMGQEVILRCVPISNHLYFYWYRQILGQKVEFLVSFYNNEISEKSEIFDDQFSVERPDGSNFTLKIRSTKLEDSAMYFCASHSKAFFGQGTRLTVV.